The 26 T cell receptor beta chains below all came from one sample that was sequenced in a study of blood T cells in healthy people across ages (dated by TCRdb to between 2015 and 2016). Library construction relied on 5' RACE. The second PCR ran for roughly 7 to 11 cycles and used a J-beta primer mix along with a sample-barcoded 5' primer. TCRdb passed the public sequencing reads through fastp at Q25 and MiXCR, retaining productive beta sequences. Under each unique CDR3 protein, matching rows form one entry showing the most common genes and DNA. This sample is represented by around 2 million distinct CDR3 sequences; about two fifths of them were singletons. The ten biggest clones cover 23% of the sample. The material sequenced was blood. These receptor sequences come from a human donor in good health.

The CDR3 sequence is CASSLNLAWGQRWDNTIYF. The CDR3 coding sequence is TGTGCCAGCAGCTTAAATCTTGCGTGGGGCCAGAGGTGGGATAACACCATATATTTT. This chain joins TRBV7-9 and TRBJ1-3, with a possible D match to TRBD1 (5 bases). This CDR3 is 19 amino acids long. The germline CDR1 and CDR2 sequences are SEHNR and FQNEAQ (reference sequence). V gave up 2 bases and J gave up 7 bases, with 27 bases separating them.

The genes are TRBV12-3 or TRBV12-4 and TRBJ2-3; D is unresolved. V lost 4 bases and J 3 bases, leaving 8 bases between the germline ends. The CDR3 runs 13 residues. The chain's CDR3 is CASSWLQTDTQYF. In DNA form, the CDR3 reads TGTGCCAGCAGTTGGCTACAGACAGATACGCAGTATTTT.

This clonotype was detected a few times. This sequence joins TRBV28 and TRBJ2-1, with D possibly matching TRBD2 (6 bases). This CDR3 has 16 amino acids. In germline, CDR1 is MDHEN, CDR2 SYDVKM. Deletions cut 4 bases from V and 4 bases from J, with 17 bases between. The CDR3 sequence is CASSSPRGTGYNEQFF. CDR3 nucleotide sequence: TGTGCCAGCAGTTCTCCACGGGGGACTGGATACAATGAGCAGTTCTTC.

The chain is built from TRBV12-3 or TRBV12-4 and TRBJ2-3; 7 bases are shared with TRBD2. This CDR3 is built from 15 residues. The junction had 10 bases not matched to a gene; V was cut back by 6 bases and J by 4 bases. The CDR3 nucleotides read TGTGCCAGCAGGGGGTCTAGCGGATTCCCAGATACGCAGTATTTT. Translated, it gives CASRGSSGFPDTQYF.

The chain links TRBV6-2 or TRBV6-3 to TRBJ2-1; 7 positions agree with TRBD1. V was clipped by 5 bases and J by 6 bases; unmatched bases: 4. Germline lookup yields CDR1 MNHEY and CDR2 SVGEGT. The CDR3 loop spans 13 amino acids. Here the CDR3 DNA reads TGTGCCAGCAGTGATCGACAGGGCAATGAGCAGTTCTTC. Translating gives CASSDRQGNEQFF.

This rearrangement joins TRBV12-3 or TRBV12-4 to TRBJ1-2, with TRBD1 matching 7 bases. The CDR3 consists of 13 residues. J lost 4 bases, V lost 5 bases, and 4 bases had no gene match. DNA for the CDR3: TGTGCCAGCAGTCACAGGGGAGCCTATGGCTACACCTTC. Its translation: CASSHRGAYGYTF.

This clonotype has only one observation. The J gene is TRBJ1-2, the V gene TRBV2, with TRBD1 matching 10 bases. This CDR3 contains 17 residues. Trimming removed 2 bases from V and 0 bases from J; junction bases left unmatched: 6. Germline V gene lookup returns CDR1 SNHLY and CDR2 FYNNEI. The CDR3 sequence is CASSETRTGGANYGYTF. The CDR3 DNA reads as TGTGCCAGCAGTGAAACTAGGACAGGGGGAGCTAACTATGGCTACACCTTC.

V is TRBV9 and J is TRBJ2-7; no definite D call. The CDR3 loop spans 13 amino acids. Germline CDR1 SGDLS, CDR2 YYNGEE. Trimming left V 1 base short and J 5 bases short, with 10 bases between. The DNA for the CDR3 is TGTGCCAGCAGCGTACATAGGGCCGACGAGCAGTACTTC. This sequence encodes CASSVHRADEQYF.

The V call is TRBV5-6, the J call TRBJ1-2; no clear D. Deletions cut 0 bases from V and 8 bases from J, with 11 bases between. CDR3 length: 13 residues. The V gene's germline CDR1 is SGHDT and CDR2 YYEEEE. Here the CDR3 DNA reads TGTGCCAGCAGCTTGGATCTGGGTTGGGGCTACACCTTC. It yields the protein CASSLDLGWGYTF.

This sequence joins TRBV7-9 and TRBJ1-4, with 9 bases aligning to TRBD1. This CDR3 has 17 amino acids. V lost 4 bases and J lost 3; bases outside the gene matches: 9. Germline V gene sequence: CDR1 SEHNR, CDR2 FQNEAQ (reference sequence). The CDR3 coding sequence is TGTGCCAGCAGCTCAACAGGGGGCGGAACGGCTAATGAAAAACTGTTTTTT. It translates to CASSSTGGGTANEKLFF.

The V call is TRBV4-1, the J call TRBJ2-7; either TRBD1 or TRBD2 may fit D (6 bases each). Trimming left V 4 bases short and J 3 bases short, with 13 bases between. Germline-derived CDR1 and CDR2 are MGHRA and YSYEKL. The CDR3 is 14 residues long. The CDR3 is CASSPGGTLYEQYF. The CDR3 coding sequence is TGCGCCAGCAGCCCCGGCGGGACACTCTACGAGCAGTACTTC.

The V and J genes are TRBV5-4 and TRBJ2-3; 9 nucleotides line up with TRBD2. Germline V gene lookup returns CDR1 SGHNT and CDR2 YYREEE (reference sequence). J lost 0 bases, V lost 0 bases, and 8 bases had no gene match. CDR3 length equals 18 residues. The CDR3 region has the DNA TGTGCCAGCAGCTTGGAAGGGCTAGCGGGGTACAGCACAGATACGCAGTATTTT. Encoded protein: CASSLEGLAGYSTDTQYF.

The chain has TRBV6-6 and TRBJ1-4; D not resolved. Germline-derived CDR1 and CDR2 are MNHNY and SVGAGI (reference sequence). This CDR3 spans 13 amino acids. V lost 2 bases, J lost 10 bases, and 11 bases lay in between. The CDR3 spells CASSYEKSGKLFF. In DNA, the CDR3 is TGTGCCAGCAGTTACGAGAAATCCGGAAAACTGTTTTTT.

This clonotype has a handful of counts. The chain couples TRBV5-1 to TRBJ1-4; TRBD1 agrees at 11 bases. Germline CDR1 is SGHRS and CDR2 is YFSETQ. This CDR3 region has 16 residues. V shed 4 bases and J 4 bases; nucleotides not matched to a gene: 6. The CDR3 nucleotides are TGCGCCAGCAGCACAGGACAGGGGGCCCATAATGAAAAACTGTTTTTT. Amino acids: CASSTGQGAHNEKLFF.

V is TRBV20-1 and J is TRBJ2-1; D uncertain. CDR1 is DFQATT and CDR2 is SNEGSKA in the germline V gene (reference sequence). The CDR3 contains 13 residues. V was clipped by 7 bases and J by 3 bases, with 13 bases between them. In DNA form, the CDR3 reads TGCAGTGTTAGCACCGAATACTACAATGAGCAGTTCTTC. This encodes CSVSTEYYNEQFF.

This clonotype was observed at least ten times. The chain links TRBV7-2 to TRBJ1-2; D possibly corresponds to TRBD1 (6 bases). Trimming took 5 bases from V and 7 from J, leaving 11 bases between them. Germline assignment: CDR1 SGHTA and CDR2 FQGNSA. The CDR3 spans 12 residues. The CDR3 DNA reads as TGTGCCAGCAGCACAGGGCTTGGTGGCTACACCTTC. Its protein is CASSTGLGGYTF.

This clonotype was seen once. The chain carries TRBV7-9 and TRBJ1-2; D gene unclear. Germline CDR1 and CDR2: SEHNR and FQNEAQ (reference sequence). The CDR3 spans 14 residues. V lost 7 bases, J lost 4 bases, and 16 bases lay in between. As DNA, the CDR3 is TGTGCCAGCACCCGGACTGGGCCCTTCTATGGCTACACCTTC. Its translation is CASTRTGPFYGYTF. The variable domain in full, completed from reference TRBV7-9 and TRBJ1-2, reads DTGVSQNPRHKITKRGQNVTFRCDPISEHNRLYWYRQTLGQGPEFLTYFQNEAQLEKSRLLSDRFSAERPKGSFSTLEIQRTEQGDSAMYLCASTRTGPFYGYTFGSGTRLTVV.

The V and J genes are TRBV6-5 and TRBJ2-1, with D perhaps given as TRBD1 or TRBD2 (5 bases each). The germline gives CDR1 MNHEY, CDR2 SVGAGI. The CDR3 is 16 residues long. Trimming cost V 2 bases and J 3 bases, with 14 bases left between them. The CDR3 nucleotides are TGTGCCAGCAGTTACGGGGGTGTGGGATTCTACAATGAGCAGTTCTTC. Encoded protein: CASSYGGVGFYNEQFF.

This clonotype has a single count. One end of the junction is discordant with germline, which a read error may explain. V and J are TRBV20-1 and TRBJ2-5; TRBD1 agrees at 7 bases. Germline CDR1 is DFQATT and CDR2 is SNEGSKA (reference sequence). The CDR3 runs to 15 residues. The CDR3 reads CSARDPGDSSEAQYF. DNA of the CDR3: TGCAGTGCTAGAGACCCAGGGGACAGCTCAGAGGCCCAGTACTTC.

This clonotype was counted at least ten times. CDR3 nucleotide sequence: TGCAGTGCTAGACAGCCGAACACTGAAGCTTTCTTT. Its protein product is CSARQPNTEAFF. The rearrangement links TRBV20-1 to TRBJ1-1; D uncertain. This CDR3 has 12 residues. V was shortened by 2 bases and J by 1 base, with 5 bases between the two germline ends. Germline values: CDR1 DFQATT, CDR2 SNEGSKA (reference sequence).

This clonotype has more than one count but fewer than ten. The chain recombines TRBV7-9 with TRBJ2-7; a possible D gene is TRBD2 (5 bases). Germline assignment: CDR1 SEHNR and CDR2 FQNEAQ (reference sequence). The V and J ends lost 5 bases and 5 bases respectively, with 10 bases between them. The CDR3 runs 12 residues. The CDR3 loop reads CASSRTRNEQYF. The CDR3 DNA reads as TGTGCCAGCAGCCGCACTAGAAACGAGCAGTACTTC.

This clonotype has only one observation. The V call is TRBV4-3, the J call TRBJ1-6; 9 bases align to TRBD1. Germline-derived CDR1 and CDR2 are LGHNA and YSLEER. The CDR3 contains 22 residues. V shed 0 bases, J shed 0 bases, and the junction held 15 bases outside the gene matches. For the CDR3, the DNA is TGCGCCAGCAGCCAAGAACATATAAAGGGACAGGGCCCTAGCTCCTATAATTCACCCCTCCACTTT. Translated: CASSQEHIKGQGPSSYNSPLHF.

The chain has TRBV28 and TRBJ2-5; D gene ambiguous. The J call may be mistaken, given a closer DNA end match to TRBJ2-7. Germline lookup yields CDR1 MDHEN and CDR2 SYDVKM. The CDR3 spans 15 residues. In DNA, the CDR3 is TGTGCCAGCACCCCTTCGGGTCAGGCCCACTACGAGCAGTACTTC. Amino acid sequence: CASTPSGQAHYEQYF.

This chain joins TRBV20-1 and TRBJ2-3; 7 nucleotides line up with TRBD2. Germline trimming cut 5 bases from V and 2 bases from J; bases unmatched to any gene: 10. The CDR3 contains 15 residues. The germline CDR1 and CDR2 sequences are DFQATT and SNEGSKA (reference sequence). The CDR3 here is CSARPLAPPTDTQYF. The CDR3 bases are TGCAGTGCTCGACCACTAGCGCCCCCCACAGATACGCAGTATTTT.

The chain links TRBV6-5 to TRBJ1-2; 10 nucleotides match TRBD1. The trim removed 6 bases at V and 4 bases at J, leaving 11 bases unmatched. The CDR3 covers 16 residues. The germline gives CDR1 MNHEY, CDR2 SVGAGI. In DNA form, the CDR3 reads TGTGCCAGCAGATGGGACAGGGGCAGTCGGAGCTATGGCTACACCTTC. Translation: CASRWDRGSRSYGYTF.

The V and J genes are TRBV12-3 or TRBV12-4 and TRBJ2-7, with 8 bases matching TRBD2. The CDR3 contains 15 residues. The trim removed 7 bases at V and 8 bases at J, leaving 16 bases unmatched. This CDR3 reads CASTLSSAGGSKQYF. The CDR3 DNA reads as TGTGCCAGCACCCTCTCTTCGGCGGGGGGCTCTAAGCAGTACTTC.